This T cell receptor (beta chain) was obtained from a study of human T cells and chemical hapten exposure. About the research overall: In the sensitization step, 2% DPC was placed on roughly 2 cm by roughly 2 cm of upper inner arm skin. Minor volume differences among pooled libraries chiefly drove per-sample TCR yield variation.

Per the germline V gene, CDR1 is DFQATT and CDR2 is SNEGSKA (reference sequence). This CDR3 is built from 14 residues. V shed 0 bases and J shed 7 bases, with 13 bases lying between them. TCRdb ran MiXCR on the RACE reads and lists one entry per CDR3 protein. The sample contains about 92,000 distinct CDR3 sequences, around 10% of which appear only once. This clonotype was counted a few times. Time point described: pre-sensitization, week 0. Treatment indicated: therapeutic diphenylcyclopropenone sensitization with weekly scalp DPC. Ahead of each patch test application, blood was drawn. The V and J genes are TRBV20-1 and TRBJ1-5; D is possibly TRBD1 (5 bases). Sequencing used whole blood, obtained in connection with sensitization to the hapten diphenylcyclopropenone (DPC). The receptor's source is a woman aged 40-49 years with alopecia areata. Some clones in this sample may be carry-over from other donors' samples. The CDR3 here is CSARDGGAGQPQHF. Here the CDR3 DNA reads TGCAGTGCTAGAGATGGCGGGGCGGGCCAGCCCCAGCATTTT.